This T cell receptor (beta chain) was sequenced during a study of Graves' ophthalmopathy and Graves' hyperthyroidism. Turning to the study itself: Before any treatment was given, at initial diagnosis, peripheral blood was collected. General study findings and limits: It was with roughly 71% sensitivity and around 72% specificity that the model predicted ophthalmopathy progression. In blood appeared most of the expanded thyroid clonotypes whose frequency exceeded 0.001.

The study amplified TCR beta CDR3 regions using RNA transcripts. HTBI primers were employed in first-round RT-PCR, then a second-round multiplex PCR followed. TCRdb called the multiplex PCR reads again in MiXCR, with one record for every CDR3 protein. The sample contains roughly 700,000 distinct CDR3 sequences, 35% to 50% of which appear only once. Ophthalmopathy cases showed moderate-to-severe activity, scoring CAS ≥3 and NOSPECS ≥4, with duration under 3 months. The CDR3 length is 16 residues. V was clipped by 6 bases and J by 1 base, with 15 bases between them. Germline CDR1 and CDR2: MGHDK and SYGVNS. About this clonotype: Antigen specificity is unknown.

The receptor's source is an adult man with Graves' ophthalmopathy. The sample consisted of peripheral blood. The chain joins TRBV25-1 to TRBJ2-2; D ambiguous. CDR3 coding DNA: TGTGCCAGCAGCCAAGATCCGACCCTGAACACCGGGGAGCTGTTTTTT. It codes for CASSQDPTLNTGELFF. Full variable domain (outside the CDR3, taken from reference TRBV25-1 and TRBJ2-2): EADIYQTPRYLVIGTGKKITLECSQTMGHDKMYWYQQDPGMELHLIHYSYGVNSTEKGDLSSESTVSRIRTEHFPLTLESARPSHTSQYLCASSQDPTLNTGELFFGEGSRLTVL.